Below, 30 T cell receptor beta chains from the same sample are listed, as sequenced in a study of post-analysis software for immune sequencing data. Unique molecular identifiers were carried by the TCR beta cDNA libraries. Using its own MiXCR run on the PCR reads, TCRdb lists one record per CDR3 protein. This table holds roughly 600,000 distinct CDR3 sequences, 44% found once. These receptors lack a known antigen. General study findings and limits: Five TRBV segments, including TRBV5-6, TRBV5-1 and TRBV20-1, were more frequent in patients than controls.

Sequenced material: blood. The receptor source for this set is a girl between 5 and 17 years old with multiple sclerosis.

This clonotype came up a few times. This sequence joins TRBV5-4 and TRBJ2-1; TRBD2 matches at 7 bases. CDR1 is SGHNT, CDR2 YYREEE, per germline (reference sequence). The CDR3 extends over 14 amino acids. The V and J ends lost 0 bases and 10 bases, in that order; junction bases with no gene match: 7. The CDR3 bases are TGTGCCAGCAGCTTGGGGCTAGCGGAGGAGGAGCAGTTCTTC. Translated, it gives CASSLGLAEEEQFF.

This chain connects TRBV5-4 to TRBJ2-5; D possibly uses TRBD1 or TRBD2 (5 bases each). The CDR3 is 15 residues long. V gave up 5 bases and J gave up 4 bases, with 18 bases separating them. Germline lookup yields CDR1 SGHNT and CDR2 YYREEE (reference sequence). In DNA form, the CDR3 reads TGTGCCAGCAGTCGAGGGGCCCTGCCGGCAGAGACCCAGTACTTC. It specifies CASSRGALPAETQYF. The full variable domain, its missing parts supplied by reference TRBV5-4 and TRBJ2-5, is ETGVTQSPTHLIKTRGQQVTLRCSSQSGHNTVSWYQQALGQGPQFIFQYYREEENGRGNFPPRFSGLQFPNYSSELNVNALELDDSALYLCASSRGALPAETQYFGPGTRLLVL.

A few counts support this clonotype. The chain employs TRBV20-1 and TRBJ2-7; D is possibly TRBD2 (6 bases). Germline lookup yields CDR1 DFQATT and CDR2 SNEGSKA (reference sequence). The V end was cut by 6 bases, the J end by 7 bases, with 16 bases between. The CDR3 spans 12 residues. CDR3 in DNA: TGCAGTGCCGTAAAGGATAGCGGAGAGCAGTACTTC. Its translation is CSAVKDSGEQYF.

This sequence joins TRBV5-1 and TRBJ2-1; the match to TRBD1 covers 9 bases. The germline V gene has CDR1 SGHRS and CDR2 YFSETQ. The V gene end was trimmed by 0 bases and the J gene end by 3 bases; junction bases not matched to a gene: 4. The CDR3 length is 16 residues. The CDR3 DNA sequence: TGCGCCAGCAGCTTGGGGGACAGGGAGTTCTACAATGAGCAGTTCTTC. Its protein is CASSLGDREFYNEQFF.

The V and J genes are TRBV7-9 and TRBJ2-5; 8 nucleotides agree with TRBD2. The ends lost 5 bases at V and 4 bases at J; junction bases unmatched: 9. CDR1 is SEHNR, CDR2 FQNEAQ, per germline (reference sequence). There are 15 residues in the CDR3. Here the CDR3 reads CASSREGRSAETQYF. The CDR3 coding sequence is TGTGCCAGCAGCCGGGAGGGCAGAAGCGCAGAGACCCAGTACTTC.

This clonotype was seen just once. Its ends do not fully match the called genes, so a read error is possible. The chain joins TRBV12-3 or TRBV12-4 to TRBJ2-7; D remains ambiguous. The length of the CDR3 is 11 residues. CDR3 loop: CAGSAKTEQYF. CDR3 DNA sequence: TGTGCCGGCAGTGCGAAGACTGAGCAGTACTTC.

This chain uses TRBV29-1 with TRBJ2-1; tentatively, D is TRBD2 (6 bases). The CDR3 contains 11 residues. Germline CDR1 is SQVTM and CDR2 is ANQGSEA. The germline V and J ends were trimmed by 7 bases and 9 bases, with 13 bases remaining between them. The DNA for the CDR3 is TGCAGCGCTGCCCCCGGGGGTGAGCAGTTCTTC. This codes for CSAAPGGEQFF.

This clonotype was counted a few times. The junction shows a germline mismatch at one end, possibly a read error. The genes are TRBV4-2 and TRBJ2-7; D unclear. Germline loops: CDR1 LGHNA, CDR2 YNFKEQ. The CDR3 length is 15 residues. The CDR3 loop is CASSQDVLDGYGQYF. The CDR3 coding sequence is TGTGCCAGCAGCCAAGATGTCCTAGACGGATACGGGCAGTACTTC.

The chain's CDR3 is CASSLPSYYEGGGAWKQYF. The CDR3 nucleotides read TGTGCCAGCAGCTTGCCGTCGTACTATGAGGGCGGGGGCGCGTGGAAGCAGTACTTC. This sequence joins TRBV5-8 and TRBJ2-7, with D perhaps matching TRBD2 (7 bases). This CDR3 is 19 amino acids long. V lost 1 base and J lost 8, with 31 bases in between. Germline assignment: CDR1 SGHTS and CDR2 YDEGEE.

The chain joins TRBV4-1 to TRBJ1-2, with D possibly matching TRBD1 (5 bases). Deletions cut 2 bases from V and 2 bases from J, with 15 bases between. The CDR3 has 16 residues. Germline assignment: CDR1 MGHRA and CDR2 YSYEKL. CDR3 sequence: CASSQLWGEGNYGYTF. The CDR3 coding sequence is TGCGCCAGCAGCCAATTATGGGGGGAAGGGAACTATGGCTACACCTTC.

J is TRBJ2-3 and V is TRBV6-5; perhaps TRBD2 as D (6 bases). From germline, CDR1 is MNHEY and CDR2 SVGAGI. The CDR3 totals 11 residues. V was cut by 5 bases and J by 8 bases, with 8 bases left in between. CDR3 residues: CASSAGSTQYF. Here the CDR3 DNA reads TGTGCCAGCAGTGCCGGGAGTACGCAGTATTTT.

CDR3 amino acids: CASSFTDYEQYF. In DNA, the CDR3 is TGTGCCAGCAGCTTCACAGACTACGAGCAGTACTTC. This chain links TRBV7-8 with TRBJ2-7; D not certain. CDR1 is SGHVS, CDR2 FQNEAQ, per germline. The CDR3 sequence is 12 residues long. With 3 bases removed from V and 3 bases from J, the gap between germline ends came to 6 bases.

The table lists this clonotype with a few counts. A junction end diverges from the germline sequence, so it may reflect a read error. The gene calls are TRBV7-3 and TRBJ2-5, with no clear D. The CDR3 runs to 13 residues. Per germline, CDR1 SGHTA and CDR2 FQGTGA. For the CDR3, the DNA is TGTGTCAGCAGCTTAAACTACCAAGAGACCCAGTACTTC. Its protein is CVSSLNYQETQYF.

V and J are TRBV6-6 and TRBJ1-1, with D possibly matching TRBD1 (5 bases). CDR3 length: 14 residues. Trimming removed 2 bases at V and 0 bases at J, with 7 bases between. Germline V CDR1 and CDR2: MNHNY, SVGAGI (reference sequence). The CDR3 coding sequence is TGTGCCAGCAGTTACGGACAATTGAACACTGAAGCTTTCTTT. Its protein is CASSYGQLNTEAFF.

CDR3 nucleotides: TGCGCCAGCAGCCCCGCCCGAGGCGCTATCCAAGAGACCCAGTACTTC. This gives the protein CASSPARGAIQETQYF. The gene calls are TRBV5-1 and TRBJ2-5, with D hard to call. V was shortened by 4 bases and J by 1 base, with 17 bases between the two germline ends. This CDR3 is 16 amino acids long. Germline V lookup: CDR1 SGHRS, CDR2 YFSETQ.

The chain uses TRBV4-1 and TRBJ2-1, with TRBD2 identical over 8 bases. The trim removed 2 bases at V and 5 bases at J, leaving 5 bases unmatched. The CDR3 runs to 15 residues. Germline CDR1 MGHRA, CDR2 YSYEKL. Here the CDR3 reads CASSQPAGVNNEQFF. The CDR3 DNA is TGCGCCAGCAGCCAACCAGCGGGGGTGAACAATGAGCAGTTCTTC.

The chain joins TRBV7-2 to TRBJ2-4; D is uncertain. The J call is doubtful: the DNA matches TRBJ2-7 better. This CDR3 contains 13 residues. The germline CDR1 and CDR2 sequences are SGHTA and FQGNSA. For the CDR3, the DNA is TGTGCCAGCAGCTTAACCCCCAGTGCCGAGCAGTACTTC. It encodes CASSLTPSAEQYF.

This clonotype was counted between two and nine times. This chain connects TRBV20-1 to TRBJ1-4; 7 positions match TRBD1. CDR3 length equals 14 residues. The V gene's germline CDR1 is DFQATT and CDR2 SNEGSKA (reference sequence). Trimming took 3 bases from V and 1 from J; bases not matched to a gene: 2. The CDR3 sequence is CSASRQGTNEKLFF. CDR3 nucleotide sequence: TGCAGTGCTAGTCGACAGGGAACTAATGAAAAACTGTTTTTT.

The rearrangement uses TRBV3-1 and TRBJ2-7; D gene ambiguous. The CDR3 totals 12 residues. The V gene lost 4 bases and the J gene lost 6 bases, with 10 bases spanning the gap. Looked up from germline, CDR1 is LGHDT and CDR2 is YNNKEL (reference sequence). The CDR3 protein is CASSPYTGEQYF. The CDR3 region has the DNA TGTGCCAGCAGCCCCTACACCGGCGAGCAGTACTTC.

The V call is TRBV11-2, the J call TRBJ1-2, with D perhaps TRBD1 (6 bases). V lost 5 bases and J lost 4, with 20 bases in between. The V gene's germline CDR1 is SGHAT and CDR2 FQNNGV. The CDR3 totals 16 residues. The CDR3 spells CASSLGSQGIGYGYTF. The CDR3 DNA reads TGTGCCAGCAGCCTCGGATCACAGGGCATTGGCTATGGCTACACCTTC. Using reference TRBV11-2 and TRBJ1-2 for the parts outside the CDR3, the full variable domain is EAGVAQSPRYKIIEKRQSVAFWCNPISGHATLYWYQQILGQGPKLLIQFQNNGVVDDSQLPKDRFSAERLKGVDSTLKIQPAKLEDSAVYLCASSLGSQGIGYGYTFGSGTRLTVV.

The chain combines TRBV5-6 with TRBJ2-7; weak D call: TRBD2 (6 bases). CDR3 size: 15 residues. With 4 bases removed from V and 0 bases from J, the gap between germline ends came to 14 bases. CDR1 is SGHDT, CDR2 YYEEEE, per germline. The CDR3 sequence is CASSLGRTISYEQYF. The CDR3 region has the DNA TGTGCCAGCAGCCTTGGACGGACTATCTCCTACGAGCAGTACTTC. Combining the CDR3 with reference TRBV5-6 and TRBJ2-7 gives the whole variable domain DAGVTQSPTHLIKTRGQQVTLRCSPKSGHDTVSWYQQALGQGPQFIFQYYEEEERQRGNFPDRFSGHQFPNYSSELNVNALLLGDSALYLCASSLGRTISYEQYFGPGTRLTVT.

This chain joins TRBV9 and TRBJ2-5, with D possibly matching TRBD1 (9 bases). The ends were cut back, 4 bases at V and 7 bases at J, with 26 bases in the middle. Germline V gives CDR1 SGDLS, CDR2 YYNGEE. The CDR3 contains 17 residues. The CDR3 loop is CASSISITGGAGGTQYF. CDR3 nucleotide sequence: TGTGCCAGCAGCATCTCAATCACAGGGGGCGCGGGGGGGACCCAGTACTTC.

The chain recombines TRBV5-1 with TRBJ1-2; possible D gene TRBD1, 6 bases. The V gene's germline CDR1 is SGHRS and CDR2 YFSETQ. The CDR3 consists of 14 residues. V lost 7 bases and J lost 2, with 15 bases in between. CDR3 bases: TGCGCCAGCGGCCCCAATCAGGGGAACTATGGCTACACCTTC. Its translation: CASGPNQGNYGYTF.

This clonotype was counted only a few times. The V and J genes are TRBV14 and TRBJ2-7; tentatively, D is TRBD2 (5 bases). CDR1 is SGHDN, CDR2 FVKESK, per germline. The CDR3 totals 17 residues. Between the trimmed V and J ends, which lost 4 bases and 2 bases, there was a span of 21 bases. The CDR3 here is CASSPVTRSDRAYEQYF. The CDR3, as DNA: TGTGCCAGCAGCCCCGTCACTAGAAGTGATCGAGCCTACGAGCAGTACTTC. Filled out from reference TRBV14 and TRBJ2-7, the complete variable domain reads EAGVTQFPSHSVIEKGQTVTLRCDPISGHDNLYWYRRVMGKEIKFLLHFVKESKQDESGMPNNRFLAERTGGTYSTLKVQPAELEDSGVYFCASSPVTRSDRAYEQYFGPGTRLTVT.

The V gene is TRBV25-1, the J gene TRBJ2-1; D assignment may be TRBD1 or TRBD2 (5 bases each). The CDR3 covers 18 residues. Trimming cost V 7 bases and J 0 bases, with 22 bases left between them. Germline V CDR1 and CDR2: MGHDK, SYGVNS. The CDR3 DNA is TGTGCCAGCACTAGTAACCGGGACGGCGTCCGCTCCTACAATGAGCAGTTCTTC. It encodes CASTSNRDGVRSYNEQFF.

Turning to this clonotype: At one of its ends the junction is not consistent with the germline gene, which may arise from a read error. In DNA form, the CDR3 reads TGTGCCAGCAGCCTAGCTCATGAGACCCAGTACTTC. Translated: CASSLAHETQYF. The rearrangement links TRBV7-6 to TRBJ2-5, with D maybe TRBD2 (5 bases). The V gene's germline CDR1 is SGHVS and CDR2 FNYEAQ. The CDR3 is made up of 12 amino acids.

The chain recombines TRBV4-1 with TRBJ2-1, with D possibly matching TRBD2 (6 bases). Germline V CDR1 and CDR2: MGHRA, YSYEKL. The ends were cut back, 4 bases at V and 0 bases at J, with 22 bases in the middle. The CDR3 length is 19 residues. The CDR3 DNA reads as TGCGCCAGCAGCCGCGGACCGGGGGAGAGCTTCAGCTCCTACAATGAGCAGTTCTTC. Residues: CASSRGPGESFSSYNEQFF.

Note on this clonotype: The junction departs from the called germline gene at one end, perhaps through a read error. This chain joins TRBV5-1 and TRBJ1-4; D ambiguous. From germline, CDR1 is SGHRS and CDR2 YFSETQ. The CDR3 is 15 residues long. CDR3 in DNA: TGCGCCAGCAGCTTGATTGGGGAACCTAATGAAGAACTGTTTTTT. The encoded protein is CASSLIGEPNEELFF. The whole variable domain, filled in from reference TRBV5-1 and TRBJ1-4, reads KAGVTQTPRYLIKTRGQQVTLSCSPISGHRSVSWYQQTPGQGLQFLFEYFSETQRNKGNFPGRFSGRQFSNSRSEMNVSTLELGDSALYLCASSLIGEPNEELFFGSGTQLSVL.

On this clonotype: The CDR3 end shows no conserved phenylalanine or tryptophan, and so a read error is likely. The chain recombines TRBV7-9 with TRBJ2-1, with 9 bases that match TRBD2. V lost 5 bases to trimming and J lost 3 bases; unmatched junction nucleotides: 5. Per the germline V gene, CDR1 is SEHNR and CDR2 is FQNEAQ (reference sequence). The CDR3 covers 15 residues. CDR3 in DNA: TGTGCCAGCAGCCCCCCAGCGGGAGGCTACAATGAGCAGTTCTCC. Encoded protein: CASSPPAGGYNEQFS.

The chain combines TRBV12-3 or TRBV12-4 with TRBJ1-5; 10 bases are shared with TRBD1. The CDR3 sequence is 15 residues long. Unmatched junction bases numbered 9, after V lost 6 bases and J lost 7 bases. The chain's CDR3 is CASSRQGAAGQPQHF. The CDR3 nucleotides read TGTGCCAGCAGCCGACAGGGGGCAGCAGGGCAGCCCCAGCATTTT.